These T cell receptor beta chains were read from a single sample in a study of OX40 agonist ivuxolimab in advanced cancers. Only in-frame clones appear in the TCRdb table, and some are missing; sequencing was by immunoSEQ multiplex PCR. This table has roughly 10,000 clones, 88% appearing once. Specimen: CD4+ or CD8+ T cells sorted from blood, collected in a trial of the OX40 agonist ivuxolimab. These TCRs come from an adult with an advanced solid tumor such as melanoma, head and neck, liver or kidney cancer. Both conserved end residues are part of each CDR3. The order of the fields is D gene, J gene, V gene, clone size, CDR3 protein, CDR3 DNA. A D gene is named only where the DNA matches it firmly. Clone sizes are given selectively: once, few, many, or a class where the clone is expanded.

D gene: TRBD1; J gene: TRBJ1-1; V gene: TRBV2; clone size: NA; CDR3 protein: CASSEDREAFF; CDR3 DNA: TGTGCCAGCAGCGAGGACAGGGAAGCTTTCTTT
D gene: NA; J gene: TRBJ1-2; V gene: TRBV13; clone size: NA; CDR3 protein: CASSLGGATDGYTF; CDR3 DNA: TGTGCCAGCAGCTTGGGGGGGGCAACGGATGGCTACACCTTC
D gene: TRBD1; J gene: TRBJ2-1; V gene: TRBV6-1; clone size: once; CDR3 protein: CASSQQGKGYEQFF; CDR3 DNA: TGTGCCAGCAGTCAACAGGGGAAGGGGTATGAGCAGTTCTTC
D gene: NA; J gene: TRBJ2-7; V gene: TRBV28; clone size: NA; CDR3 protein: CASSLGPGSSYEQYF; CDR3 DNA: TGTGCCAGCAGTTTGGGGCCCGGAAGCTCCTACGAGCAGTACTTC
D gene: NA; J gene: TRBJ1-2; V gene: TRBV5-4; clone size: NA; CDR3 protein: CASSFSGGAGGYTF; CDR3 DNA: TGTGCCAGCAGCTTTTCGGGGGGCGCGGGTGGCTACACCTTC
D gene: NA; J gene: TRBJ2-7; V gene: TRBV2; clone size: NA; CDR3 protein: CASIGGYEQCF; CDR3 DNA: TGTGCCAGCATTGGTGGCTACGAGCAGTGCTTC
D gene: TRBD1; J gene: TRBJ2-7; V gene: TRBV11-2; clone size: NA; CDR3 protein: CASSYTTGAYEQYF; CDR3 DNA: TGTGCCAGCAGTTATACGACAGGGGCCTACGAGCAGTACTTC
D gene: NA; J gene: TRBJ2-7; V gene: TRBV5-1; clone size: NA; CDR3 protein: CASSEGLSSYEQYF; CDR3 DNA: TGCGCCAGCTCGGAGGGACTGAGCTCCTACGAGCAGTACTTC
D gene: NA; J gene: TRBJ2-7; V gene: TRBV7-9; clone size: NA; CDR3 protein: CASSLLVSYEQYF; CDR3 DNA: TGTGCCAGCAGCTTGTTAGTCTCCTACGAGCAGTACTTC
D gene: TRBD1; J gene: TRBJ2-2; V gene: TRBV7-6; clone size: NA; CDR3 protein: CASSLGQGSTGELFF; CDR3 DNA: TGTGCCAGCAGCTTGGGACAGGGTAGCACCGGGGAGCTGTTTTTT
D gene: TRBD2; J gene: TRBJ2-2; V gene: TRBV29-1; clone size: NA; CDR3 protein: CSVVMAGGPNTGELFF; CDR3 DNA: TGCAGCGTTGTTATGGCGGGGGGGCCAAACACCGGGGAGCTGTTTTTT